The clone carrying this T cell receptor beta chain was seen a single time. These data come from a study of technical replicates of blood from four donors. The method was immunoSEQ multiplex PCR; TCRdb's version includes in-frame clones alone and lacks a portion of them. The table records 15,000 or so clones, approximately 87% of them present only once. The CDR3 is made up of 16 amino acids. Looked up from germline, CDR1 is KGHSH and CDR2 is LQKENI. The V end lost 3 bases, the J end lost 3 bases, and 18 bases lay between the germline ends. The sample taken for sequencing was PBMCs. This sequence originates from a human donor in good health. The V gene is TRBV18, the J gene TRBJ2-7; the D gene is possibly TRBD2 (6 bases). The CDR3 region is CASSPVVGTGYYEQYF. CDR3 DNA: TGTGCCAGCTCACCCGTGGTTGGGACTGGTTACTACGAGCAGTACTTC.